These 8 T cell receptor beta chains were sequenced from one sample in a study of cytomegalovirus exposure and HLA in healthy donors. PCR amplification relied on 60 Vbeta primers (plus 13 Jbeta primers). Libraries were prepared by immunoSEQ multiplex PCR; TCRdb keeps only in-frame clonotypes and omits some of them. The sample has approximately 100,000 clones, 74% seen once. The specimen was PBMCs. These TCRs come from a human donor in good health.

About this clone itself: Other DNA sequences in this sample translate to the same CDR3. The chain couples TRBV6-5 to TRBJ1-5; a possible D gene is TRBD1 (5 bases). Germline CDR1 is MNHEY and CDR2 is SVGAGI. Trimming stripped 6 bases from V and 6 bases from J, with 12 bases between. The CDR3 has 13 amino acids. The CDR3 bases are TGTGCCAGCAGCCCTCCGGGGGGTCAGCCCCAGCATTTT. As protein: CASSPPGGQPQHF.

In this sample, this clone turned up a few times. The V call is TRBV5-8, the J call TRBJ1-2, with D possibly being TRBD1 (5 bases). V lost 3 bases and J 8 bases, leaving 20 bases between the germline ends. Germline-derived CDR1 and CDR2 are SGHTS and YDEGEE. CDR3 length: 15 residues. The CDR3 region is CASSSGRLLAGGYTF. The CDR3 region has the DNA TGTGCCAGCAGCTCGGGACGGCTTTTAGCGGGCGGCTACACCTTC.

This clone turned up a few times. The rearrangement joins TRBV29-1 to TRBJ2-5; 7 bases align to TRBD2. V shed 3 bases, J shed 4 bases, and the junction held 11 bases outside the gene matches. Germline V CDR1 and CDR2: SQVTM, ANQGSEA. CDR3 length: 15 amino acids. CDR3 DNA sequence: TGCAGCGTTGATGGGCTAGCGGCGCGGGGAGAGACCCAGTACTTC. Protein: CSVDGLAARGETQYF.

The rearrangement joins TRBV7-8 to TRBJ1-4; TRBD1 is a possible D gene (5 bases). Germline CDR1 SGHVS, CDR2 FQNEAQ. The CDR3 runs to 15 residues. V was trimmed by 3 bases and J by 8 bases, leaving 16 bases between them. CDR3 in DNA: TGTGCCAGCAGCTTGGGGGGAGGTTATGAAGAAAAACTGTTTTTT. Amino acids: CASSLGGGYEEKLFF.

Points on this clone: The same CDR3 arises from other DNA sequences in this sample as well. The chain employs TRBV7-8 and TRBJ2-1; TRBD2 agrees at 14 bases. The CDR3 sequence is 17 residues long. Germline V lookup: CDR1 SGHVS, CDR2 FQNEAQ. The V and J ends lost 2 bases and 8 bases, in that order; junction bases with no gene match: 8. CDR3 DNA: TGTGCCAGCAGCTTACGACTAGCGGGAGGGCCGAGGCATGAGCAGTTCTTC. This translates into CASSLRLAGGPRHEQFF.

The chain employs TRBV19 and TRBJ2-7; tentative D call: TRBD2 (5 bases). The CDR3 extends over 14 amino acids. Trimming left V 5 bases short and J 2 bases short, with 13 bases between. Germline CDR1 is LNHDA and CDR2 is SQIVND (reference sequence). CDR3 loop: CASSSRRGTYEQYF. In nucleotides, the CDR3 is TGTGCCAGTAGTTCTCGAAGAGGGACCTACGAGCAGTACTTC.

This clone occurred once. The same CDR3 is also encoded by other DNA sequences in this sample. V gene TRBV15 combines with J gene TRBJ1-1; a possible D gene is TRBD1 (6 bases). This CDR3 region has 14 residues. Per the germline V gene, CDR1 is LNHNV and CDR2 is YYDKDF (reference sequence). V lost 0 bases and J 11 bases, leaving 16 bases between the germline ends. This CDR3 reads CATSRDRGGLLAFF. In DNA form, the CDR3 reads TGTGCCACCAGCAGAGATCGAGGGGGTTTGTTGGCTTTCTTT.

V gene TRBV30 combines with J gene TRBJ2-3; 9 bases are shared with TRBD2. CDR3 size: 15 residues. Trimming cost V 2 bases and J 6 bases; bases outside gene matches: 9. Looked up from germline, CDR1 is GTSNPN and CDR2 is SVGIG (reference sequence). The DNA of the CDR3 is TGTGCCTGGAGTAGCGGGGGGTCCGGCCGGGATACGCAGTATTTT. Translating it yields CAWSSGGSGRDTQYF.